The next 20 T cell receptor beta chains were all read from a single sample in a study of blood T cell repertoires in COVID-19. Profiling relied on immunoSEQ multiplex PCR, and the TCRdb table lists in-frame clones only, not all of them. The data show about 140,000 clones, around 83% seen once. The sample consisted of peripheral blood. All receptors come from a human donor in a cohort sampled during active COVID-19.

The chain carries TRBV10-3 and TRBJ1-1; TRBD1 is a possible D gene (5 bases). This CDR3 comprises 15 residues. The V and J ends lost 4 bases and 5 bases respectively, with 17 bases between them. The germline gives CDR1 ENHRY, CDR2 SYGVKD. For the CDR3, the DNA is TGTGCCATCAGTGTTAGACCCATCGGGGGGACTGAAGCTTTCTTT. It translates to CAISVRPIGGTEAFF.

The rearrangement links TRBV5-8 to TRBJ2-7, with D possibly being TRBD2 (6 bases). There are 14 residues in the CDR3. Deletions cut 4 bases from V and 3 bases from J, with 14 bases between. CDR1 is SGHTS and CDR2 is YDEGEE in the germline V gene. In DNA form, the CDR3 reads TGTGCCAGCAGCAACCGGCCCGGGAGCTACGAGCAGTACTTC. Translation gives CASSNRPGSYEQYF.

The genes are TRBV7-2 and TRBJ2-7, with TRBD2 matching 8 bases. V gave up 4 bases and J gave up 3 bases; unmatched junction bases: 8. CDR1 is SGHTA, CDR2 FQGNSA, per germline. This CDR3 spans 15 amino acids. The CDR3 DNA reads TGTGCCAGCAGCTCCGGACTAGCTAGGGACTACGAGCAGTACTTC. Translated, it gives CASSSGLARDYEQYF.

This clone is a singleton in its sample. Different DNA sequences within this sample yield the same CDR3. This chain links TRBV6-5 with TRBJ1-2, with 8 positions matching TRBD1. The CDR3 totals 13 residues. Germline lookup yields CDR1 MNHEY and CDR2 SVGAGI. With V trimmed by 2 bases and J by 5 bases, 1 base remained unmatched. The CDR3 DNA reads as TGTGCCAGCAGTTACGACAGGGGATATGGCTACACCTTC. Protein product: CASSYDRGYGYTF.

The V call is TRBV19, the J call TRBJ1-5; 7 positions agree with TRBD1. V trimming: 4 bases; J trimming: 0 bases; junction bases outside the gene matches: 9. The V gene's germline CDR1 is LNHDA and CDR2 SQIVND (reference sequence). The CDR3 consists of 17 residues. The CDR3 bases are TGTGCCAGTAGTAGGGGACAGATTCCTTATAGCAATCAGCCCCAGCATTTT. Protein: CASSRGQIPYSNQPQHF.

This sequence joins TRBV5-1 and TRBJ2-3, with D maybe TRBD2 (6 bases). From germline, CDR1 is SGHRS and CDR2 YFSETQ. V was cut by 0 bases and J by 0 bases, with 8 bases left in between. There are 15 residues in the CDR3. The DNA of the CDR3 is TGCGCCAGCAGCTTGGAGGACTACAGCACAGATACGCAGTATTTT. It yields the protein CASSLEDYSTDTQYF.

The rearrangement joins TRBV2 to TRBJ2-2; the D is unclear. V was clipped by 1 base and J by 5 bases, with 5 bases between them. CDR1 and CDR2 (germline): SNHLY, FYNNEI. The CDR3 is 13 residues long. CDR3 loop: CASSEVLTGELFF. The CDR3 DNA sequence: TGTGCCAGCAGTGAAGTCCTGACCGGGGAGCTGTTTTTT.

The CDR3 is CSVRRERVTGELFF. DNA of the CDR3: TGCAGCGTCCGGCGGGAGAGAGTCACCGGGGAGCTGTTTTTT. This chain uses TRBV29-1 with TRBJ2-2; 7 bases line up with TRBD2. With 6 bases clipped from V and 4 bases from J, the junction kept 8 bases outside the gene matches. Germline V gives CDR1 SQVTM, CDR2 ANQGSEA. This CDR3 spans 14 amino acids.

The chain has TRBV30 and TRBJ1-1; the match to TRBD1 covers 7 bases. The CDR3 runs 15 residues. Losses at the gene ends were 4 bases for V and 4 bases for J; bases not matched to a gene: 12. Looked up from germline, CDR1 is GTSNPN and CDR2 is SVGIG (reference sequence). The CDR3 here is CAWIQGPLSGTEAFF. CDR3 in DNA: TGTGCCTGGATACAGGGGCCTCTTAGTGGCACTGAAGCTTTCTTT.

This clone has just one count. The CDR3, as DNA: TGTGCCAGAAGGCATGACTGTTCCGAGCAGTACTTC. It specifies CARRHDCSEQYF. The chain has TRBV5-3 and TRBJ2-7, with unresolved D. TRBV5-3 is noted as an ORF with a role that remains uncertain. The CDR3 is 12 amino acids. Trimming stripped 5 bases from V and 6 bases from J, with 12 bases between.

The chain carries TRBV2 and TRBJ2-1; D not certain. CDR1 SNHLY and CDR2 FYNNEI come from the germline V gene. V was pared by 6 bases and J by 2 bases, with 5 bases between. The CDR3 sequence is 12 residues long. The CDR3 loop is CASRLPYNEQFF. CDR3 DNA sequence: TGTGCCAGCAGACTTCCCTACAATGAGCAGTTCTTC.

V and J are TRBV2 and TRBJ1-5; 8 bases line up with TRBD1. This CDR3 has 15 residues. CDR1 SNHLY and CDR2 FYNNEI come from the germline V gene. With V trimmed by 3 bases and J by 7 bases, 8 bases remained unmatched. In nucleotides, the CDR3 is TGTGCCAGCAGTGACCTCGGACAGGGTACCCAGCCCCAGCATTTT. This sequence encodes CASSDLGQGTQPQHF.

The rearrangement uses TRBV21-1 and TRBJ2-5; the table's D call of TRBD2 was not tested on the DNA. TRBV21-1 is an annotated pseudogene. This CDR3 has 17 amino acids. CDR3 sequence (DNA): TGTGCCAGCAGCAAAGCGAATCCAGGGAGGGGCAAAGAGACCCAGTACTTC. Its translation: CASSKANPGRGKETQYF.

This rearrangement joins TRBV3-1 (or the pseudogene TRBV3-2) to TRBJ2-2, with TRBD2 as a possible D gene (5 bases). CDR1 and CDR2 from the germline V gene are LGHDT and YNNKEL (reference sequence). The CDR3 length is 14 residues. V was trimmed by 3 bases and J by 8 bases, leaving 13 bases between them. The CDR3: CASSHLSRGGELFF. The CDR3 DNA follows: TGTGCCAGCAGCCACCTTTCTCGGGGTGGGGAGCTGTTTTTT.

This chain uses TRBV5-1 with TRBJ2-5; 7 bases are shared with TRBD2. Per germline, CDR1 SGHRS and CDR2 YFSETQ. V was clipped by 5 bases and J by 3 bases; unmatched bases: 16. The CDR3 has 17 residues. The CDR3, as DNA: TGCGCCAGCAGGCGAGATTATAGCGGGCCTTCGGAAGAGACCCAGTACTTC. It yields the protein CASRRDYSGPSEETQYF.

This rearrangement joins TRBV4-2 to TRBJ1-6; TRBD1 matches at 8 bases. Per germline, CDR1 LGHNA and CDR2 YNFKEQ. The CDR3 length is 21 residues. V shed 1 base and J 7 bases; nucleotides not matched to a gene: 21. In DNA, the CDR3 is TGTGCCAGCAGCCAAGGATTTCCGGGACAGGTAGTTCGGGATGTAAATTCACCCCTCCACTTT. This gives the protein CASSQGFPGQVVRDVNSPLHF.

This clone was seen a handful of times. The chain employs TRBV7-3 and TRBJ2-1, with D possibly matching TRBD2 (5 bases). V lost 4 bases, J lost 0 bases, and 13 bases lay in between. CDR3 size: 16 residues. CDR1 is SGHTA, CDR2 FQGTGA, per germline. Written as DNA, the CDR3 is TGTGCCAGCAGCTCGACGGGGTCTAGCTCCTACAATGAGCAGTTCTTC. It translates to CASSSTGSSSYNEQFF.

The V call is TRBV18, the J call TRBJ2-7; TRBD2 matches 9 bases. V trimming: 6 bases; J trimming: 0 bases; junction bases outside the gene matches: 3. Per germline, CDR1 KGHSH and CDR2 LQKENI. The CDR3 runs 14 residues. The CDR3 loop reads CASSRTSDSYEQYF. Written as DNA, the CDR3 is TGTGCCAGCTCTCGGACTAGCGACTCCTACGAGCAGTACTTC.

The rearrangement links TRBV10-3 to TRBJ1-2; D remains ambiguous. This CDR3 has 12 residues. Germline values: CDR1 ENHRY, CDR2 SYGVKD. The ends were cut back, 6 bases at V and 2 bases at J, with 7 bases in the middle. The CDR3 spells CAISPFNYGYTF. CDR3 coding DNA: TGTGCCATCAGCCCGTTCAACTATGGCTACACCTTC.

The chain employs TRBV2 and TRBJ2-7; tentatively, D is TRBD2 (6 bases). Germline-derived CDR1 and CDR2 are SNHLY and FYNNEI. This CDR3 has 14 residues. V was shortened by 6 bases and J by 9 bases, with 21 bases between the two germline ends. The CDR3 bases are TGTGCCAGCAGGGAGGGAGTAGAACACGCCGGGCAGTACTTC. Amino acids: CASREGVEHAGQYF.